Listed here are 32 T cell receptor beta chains from one sample, sequenced in a study of cytomegalovirus exposure and HLA in healthy donors. With 60 Vbeta and 13 Jbeta primers, the PCR was carried out. Method: immunoSEQ multiplex PCR; TCRdb's copy keeps in-frame clones and lacks some. The sample carries 150,000 to 200,000 clones, approximately 86% recorded once. The sequenced sample was PBMCs. These receptors were taken from a woman between 18 and 29 years old in good health and CMV-seronegative.

This clone has a handful of counts. The chain is built from TRBV4-1 and TRBJ1-5; the D gene is possibly TRBD1 (6 bases). The CDR3 contains 16 residues. The V and J ends lost 3 bases and 6 bases respectively, with 18 bases between them. CDR1 and CDR2 (germline): MGHRA, YSYEKL. The chain's CDR3 is CASSHDTGTAIQPQHF. For the CDR3, the DNA is TGCGCCAGCAGCCACGACACAGGGACGGCAATTCAGCCCCAGCATTTT.

The rearrangement links TRBV4-2 to TRBJ2-7, with 7 positions matching TRBD2. V shed 3 bases and J 0 bases; nucleotides not matched to a gene: 11. Germline loops: CDR1 LGHNA, CDR2 YNFKEQ. The CDR3 covers 17 residues. The CDR3 DNA reads as TGTGCCAGCAGCCACCCCGAGGGGACGGGAGGCTCCTACGAGCAGTACTTC. The encoded protein is CASSHPEGTGGSYEQYF.

This chain uses TRBV27 with TRBJ1-5, with 7 bases aligning to TRBD1. Germline assignment: CDR1 MNHEY and CDR2 SMNVEV (reference sequence). CDR3 length equals 19 residues. The junction had 17 bases not matched to a gene; V was cut back by 6 bases and J by 0 bases. The CDR3, as DNA: TGTGCCAGCAGCCTGACGGCCCCGGACAGGCAAAATAGCAATCAGCCCCAGCATTTT. Its translation is CASSLTAPDRQNSNQPQHF.

The genes are TRBV27 and TRBJ2-1, with 12 bases identical to TRBD2. Trimming at V came to 10 bases and at J to 5 bases, leaving 9 bases not matched to a gene. The germline V gene has CDR1 MNHEY and CDR2 SMNVEV (reference sequence). CDR3 length equals 15 residues. The CDR3 is CATKILAGGHNEQFF. The CDR3 bases are TGTGCCACCAAAATTCTAGCGGGAGGGCACAATGAGCAGTTCTTC.

The genes are TRBV4-2 and TRBJ2-2, with a weak D call TRBD1 (6 bases). Germline CDR1 and CDR2: LGHNA and YNFKEQ. CDR3 length: 19 residues. V was shortened by 5 bases and J by 4 bases, with 26 bases between the two germline ends. This CDR3 reads CASSDFPRTARFGTGELFF. CDR3 in DNA: TGTGCCAGCAGCGACTTCCCCAGGACAGCCCGTTTCGGCACCGGGGAGCTGTTTTTT.

This clone was seen once. V and J are TRBV9 and TRBJ1-5, with 7 bases identical to TRBD1. The germline CDR1 and CDR2 sequences are SGDLS and YYNGEE. V gave up 0 bases and J gave up 4 bases; unmatched junction bases: 4. This CDR3 has 15 residues. The chain's CDR3 is CASSVAPGGNQPQHF. In nucleotides, the CDR3 is TGTGCCAGCAGCGTAGCCCCAGGGGGTAATCAGCCCCAGCATTTT.

The genes are TRBV6-5 and TRBJ1-3; D call uncertain. This CDR3 is built from 14 residues. The germline V gene encodes CDR1 MNHEY and CDR2 SVGAGI. V dropped 5 bases and J dropped 0 bases, with 8 bases sitting between them. CDR3 nucleotides: TGTGCCAGCAGTCAACAGAGCTCTGGAAACACCATATATTTT. As protein: CASSQQSSGNTIYF.

V is TRBV5-4 and J is TRBJ2-5, with TRBD1 matching over 8 bases. The J segment lost 3 bases and the V segment lost 3 bases, leaving 7 bases of the junction unmatched. The CDR3 sequence is 15 residues long. Germline-derived CDR1 and CDR2 are SGHNT and YYREEE (reference sequence). In nucleotides, the CDR3 is TGTGCCAGCAGCTATGACAGGGGAGGAGAAGAGACCCAGTACTTC. It yields the protein CASSYDRGGEETQYF.

V usage is TRBV7-2 and J usage is TRBJ2-7; TRBD2 aligns across 11 bases. The CDR3 covers 15 residues. Germline-derived CDR1 and CDR2 are SGHTA and FQGNSA. Unmatched junction bases numbered 4, after V lost 1 base and J lost 5 bases. The CDR3 DNA reads as TGTGCCAGCAGCTTAGGACTAGCGGGATCTGACGAGCAGTACTTC. Translation: CASSLGLAGSDEQYF.

The chain recombines TRBV7-2 with TRBJ2-5; 8 bases are shared with TRBD2. Trimming cost V 4 bases and J 5 bases; bases outside gene matches: 6. The germline gives CDR1 SGHTA, CDR2 FQGNSA. The CDR3 runs 14 residues. CDR3 protein: CASSSVAGGETQYF. CDR3 DNA: TGTGCCAGCAGCTCCGTGGCGGGAGGCGAGACCCAGTACTTC.

J is TRBJ2-3 and V is TRBV29-1; weak D call: TRBD2 (6 bases). The CDR3 is made up of 13 amino acids. Germline V gene data show CDR1 as SQVTM and CDR2 as ANQGSEA. With 7 bases removed from V and 0 bases from J, the gap between germline ends came to 11 bases. CDR3 loop: CSARAGSTDTQYF. The CDR3, as DNA: TGCAGCGCGAGGGCGGGGAGCACAGATACGCAGTATTTT.

The V gene is TRBV6-5, the J gene TRBJ1-1, with 9 bases fitting TRBD1. Germline trimming cut 5 bases from V and 4 bases from J; bases unmatched to any gene: 2. Germline CDR1 and CDR2: MNHEY and SVGAGI. This CDR3 spans 13 amino acids. The chain's CDR3 is CASSRTGVTEAFF. The CDR3 DNA is TGTGCCAGCAGTCGGACAGGGGTCACTGAAGCTTTCTTT.

The V and J genes are TRBV6-5 and TRBJ2-5, with D possibly being TRBD1 (6 bases). The CDR3 is made up of 16 amino acids. The V and J ends lost 0 bases and 7 bases respectively, with 18 bases between them. Per the germline V gene, CDR1 is MNHEY and CDR2 is SVGAGI. The CDR3 sequence: CASSYSLTGKAGTQYF. CDR3 bases: TGTGCCAGCAGTTACTCCCTAACAGGGAAGGCAGGGACCCAGTACTTC.

This chain links TRBV11-2 with TRBJ2-7; 7 bases are a match to TRBD1. V was clipped by 2 bases and J by 3 bases; unmatched bases: 4. CDR1 and CDR2 (germline): SGHAT, FQNNGV. The CDR3 covers 14 residues. In DNA, the CDR3 is TGTGCCAGCAGCTTAAGTCCAGGGGGCTACGAGCAGTACTTC. This translates into CASSLSPGGYEQYF.

The chain recombines TRBV5-1 with TRBJ1-1; TRBD1 aligns across 11 bases. This CDR3 is built from 15 residues. CDR1 and CDR2 from the germline V gene are SGHRS and YFSETQ. The V segment lost 3 bases and the J segment 3 bases; nucleotides outside the gene matches: 4. The CDR3 spells CASSWAGQGDTEAFF. The CDR3 DNA reads TGCGCCAGCAGCTGGGCGGGACAGGGGGACACTGAAGCTTTCTTT.

This clone was picked up a small number of times. This sequence joins TRBV6-4 and TRBJ2-1, with 8 bases lining up with TRBD2. The CDR3 is made up of 15 amino acids. With 0 bases clipped from V and 5 bases from J, the junction kept 3 bases outside the gene matches. CDR1 MRHNA and CDR2 SNTAGT come from the germline V gene. The CDR3 here is CASSDSRGGNNEQFF. DNA for the CDR3: TGTGCCAGCAGTGACTCCCGGGGGGGAAACAATGAGCAGTTCTTC.

Points on this clone: An end of the junction does not agree with germline; a read error may underlie this. The chain couples TRBV13 to TRBJ1-2; 9 positions agree with TRBD1. The length of the CDR3 is 16 residues. Germline V CDR1 and CDR2: PRHDT, FYEKMQ (reference sequence). CDR3 DNA: TGTACCAGCAGCTCCAGACAGGGGGTGACTAGGTATGGCTACACCTTC. It specifies CTSSSRQGVTRYGYTF.

V and J are TRBV2 and TRBJ2-3; TRBD2 matches 7 bases. CDR3 length: 15 residues. Trimming at V came to 8 bases and at J to 2 bases, leaving 10 bases not matched to a gene. Germline V gene lookup returns CDR1 SNHLY and CDR2 FYNNEI. CDR3 DNA sequence: TGTGCCAGCCGAAACGGGGACTACGACACAGATACGCAGTATTTT. Its translation is CASRNGDYDTDTQYF. The complete variable domain, with remaining parts taken from reference TRBV2 and TRBJ2-3, reads EPEVTQTPSHQVTQMGQEVILRCVPISNHLYFYWYRQILGQKVEFLVSFYNNEISEKSEIFDDQFSVERPDGSNFTLKIRSTKLEDSAMYFCASRNGDYDTDTQYFGPGTRLTVL.

The chain joins TRBV10-3 to TRBJ1-5; no reliable D call. There are 14 residues in the CDR3. CDR1 and CDR2 (germline): ENHRY, SYGVKD. Deletions cut 2 bases from V and 3 bases from J, with 8 bases between. The CDR3 nucleotides are TGTGCCATCAGTGAGGGAGAGACCAATCAGCCCCAGCATTTT. This codes for CAISEGETNQPQHF.

The genes are TRBV7-2 and TRBJ2-1; D is possibly TRBD2 (6 bases). The CDR3 has 17 amino acids. Germline-derived CDR1 and CDR2 are SGHTA and FQGNSA. V was cut by 10 bases and J by 0 bases, with 22 bases left in between. The CDR3, as DNA: TGTGCCACCCTGGTGGTGGAGGGTGGGCGCTCCTACAATGAGCAGTTCTTC. This sequence encodes CATLVVEGGRSYNEQFF. The full variable domain, in which reference TRBV7-2 and TRBJ2-1 provide the parts outside the CDR3, is GAGVSQSPSNKVTEKGKDVELRCDPISGHTALYWYRQSLGQGLEFLIYFQGNSAPDKSGLPSDRFSAERTGGSVSTLTIQRTQQEDSAVYLCATLVVEGGRSYNEQFFGPGTRLTVL.

The gene calls are TRBV30 and TRBJ1-1; the match to TRBD1 covers 9 bases. The CDR3 runs to 14 residues. Trimming at V came to 1 base and at J to 1 base, leaving 1 base not matched to a gene. Germline V gives CDR1 GTSNPN, CDR2 SVGIG (reference sequence). The CDR3 loop reads CAWSDRGRNTEAFF. The CDR3 bases are TGTGCCTGGAGTGACAGGGGGCGGAACACTGAAGCTTTCTTT.

The chain links TRBV4-1 to TRBJ2-5; 14 positions match TRBD2. Gene TRBJ2-7 matches the end of the DNA better, so the J call may be wrong. This CDR3 comprises 16 residues. Germline V gene lookup returns CDR1 MGHRA and CDR2 YSYEKL. CDR3 region: CASSLYGTSGSYEQYF. CDR3 nucleotide sequence: TGCGCCAGCAGCCTATATGGGACTAGCGGGAGTTACGAGCAGTACTTC.

The DNA of the CDR3 is TGTGCCTGGAGTACCCATCGGTTGGGGGCGCGTGAAAAACTGTTTTTT. Translated: CAWSTHRLGAREKLFF. The rearrangement uses TRBV30 and TRBJ1-4, with D perhaps matching TRBD1 (6 bases). Trimming cost V 2 bases and J 7 bases, with 20 bases left between them. The germline gives CDR1 GTSNPN, CDR2 SVGIG (reference sequence). This CDR3 region has 16 residues. Full variable domain (rest looked up from reference TRBV30 and TRBJ1-4): SQTIHQWPATLVQPVGSPLSLECTVEGTSNPNLYWYRQAAGRGLQLLFYSVGIGQISSEVPQNLSASRPQDRQFILSSKKLLLSDSGFYLCAWSTHRLGAREKLFFGSGTQLSVL.

The V and J genes are TRBV29-1 and TRBJ2-5; 7 bases align to TRBD2. The CDR3 has 13 residues. Germline CDR1 is SQVTM and CDR2 is ANQGSEA. V trimming: 6 bases; J trimming: 0 bases; junction bases outside the gene matches: 4. CDR3 DNA sequence: TGCAGCGTGAGAGGGACTAACCAAGAGACCCAGTACTTC. Its protein product is CSVRGTNQETQYF.

The chain has TRBV5-1 and TRBJ2-5, with 11 bases aligning to TRBD2. V shed 7 bases and J 5 bases; nucleotides not matched to a gene: 7. Germline V gene lookup returns CDR1 SGHRS and CDR2 YFSETQ. The CDR3 extends over 14 amino acids. The CDR3 region has the DNA TGCGCCAGCTTCCCGGGACTAGCGGATGAGACCCAGTACTTC. Residues: CASFPGLADETQYF.

This rearrangement joins TRBV4-1 to TRBJ2-1; D unresolved. This CDR3 has 15 amino acids. CDR1 MGHRA and CDR2 YSYEKL come from the germline V gene. Trimming removed 0 bases from V and 3 bases from J, with 9 bases in between. CDR3 amino acids: CASSQESPSYNEQFF. CDR3 bases: TGCGCCAGCAGCCAAGAATCGCCTAGCTACAATGAGCAGTTCTTC.

The V and J genes are TRBV30 and TRBJ2-2; D might be TRBD2 (5 bases). Germline V gene data show CDR1 as GTSNPN and CDR2 as SVGIG (reference sequence). Trimming pared 4 bases from V and 1 base from J, leaving 10 bases between. This CDR3 has 14 residues. The DNA for the CDR3 is TGTGCCTGGACCATCCGGGAGAACACCGGGGAGCTGTTTTTT. It codes for CAWTIRENTGELFF.

Many counts were recorded for this clone. J is TRBJ2-6 and V is TRBV27, with D unresolved. This CDR3 has 19 residues. CDR1 MNHEY and CDR2 SMNVEV come from the germline V gene (reference sequence). Trimming shortened V by 5 bases and J by 0 bases, and 20 bases separated the two germline ends. CDR3 nucleotides: TGTGCCAGCAGTCCCCCGAGGCAGTACTCATCCTCTGGGGCCAACGTCCTGACTTTC. As protein: CASSPPRQYSSSGANVLTF.

The chain carries TRBV5-1 and TRBJ2-5; 9 positions agree with TRBD2. The CDR3 covers 14 residues. Losses at the gene ends were 6 bases for V and 1 base for J; bases not matched to a gene: 4. Germline CDR1 reads SGHRS; CDR2 reads YFSETQ. The CDR3 region has the DNA TGCGCCAGCATGCGCGGGAGGGCCCAAGAGACCCAGTACTTC. Residues: CASMRGRAQETQYF. Complete variable domain (other parts from reference TRBV5-1 and TRBJ2-5): KAGVTQTPRYLIKTRGQQVTLSCSPISGHRSVSWYQQTPGQGLQFLFEYFSETQRNKGNFPGRFSGRQFSNSRSEMNVSTLELGDSALYLCASMRGRAQETQYFGPGTRLLVL.

In its sample, this clone was seen once. This chain joins TRBV30 and TRBJ1-3, with 7 bases matching TRBD1. Germline CDR1 and CDR2: GTSNPN and SVGIG (reference sequence). This CDR3 comprises 15 residues. V lost 3 bases, J lost 3 bases, and 8 bases stayed unmatched. CDR3 in DNA: TGTGCCTGGAGGAACAGGGGAATACTTGGAAACACCATATATTTT. Protein sequence: CAWRNRGILGNTIYF.

This chain connects TRBV30 to TRBJ2-1; 7 bases are shared with TRBD2. V trimming: 0 bases; J trimming: 2 bases; junction bases outside the gene matches: 4. The CDR3 runs 15 residues. Germline V lookup: CDR1 GTSNPN, CDR2 SVGIG (reference sequence). The CDR3 protein is CAWSVRGRAYNEQFF. The CDR3 DNA is TGTGCCTGGAGTGTACGAGGGAGGGCCTACAATGAGCAGTTCTTC.

V gene TRBV10-2 combines with J gene TRBJ1-3; a possible D gene is TRBD1 (5 bases). CDR3 length: 14 amino acids. Germline V gene sequence: CDR1 WSHSY, CDR2 SAAADI. The V gene lost 2 bases and the J gene lost 2 bases, with 7 bases spanning the gap. The CDR3 reads CASSEGGTGNTIYF. CDR3 bases: TGCGCCAGCAGTGAGGGGGGGACTGGAAACACCATATATTTT.